These 30 T cell receptor beta chains were all obtained from the same sample, sequenced in a study of regulatory T cells in long-lasting Graves disease. The time point: newly diagnosed GD, antithyroid drugs for less than 3 months. After RNA was extracted from PBMCs, the TCR library was made from it. Construction of the TCR beta libraries employed iRepertoire HTBI primers in conjunction with Arm-PCR of CDR3 regions. Via MiXCR, TCRdb re-called the multiplex PCR reads, giving one row per CDR3 protein. This table has some 320,000 distinct CDR3 sequences, approximately 20% appearing once. The sequenced sample was peripheral blood mononuclear cells (PBMCs), obtained at new diagnosis, from a patient treated with antithyroid drugs. These receptor sequences come from a female donor with Graves disease.

This clonotype was counted many times. The J gene is TRBJ2-1, the V gene TRBV11-3; D is uncertain. Looked up from germline, CDR1 is SGHNT and CDR2 is YENEEA. V dropped 5 bases and J dropped 0 bases, with 11 bases sitting between them. The CDR3 is 15 residues long. This chain's CDR3 is CASSLSSSSYNEQFF. In DNA, the CDR3 is TGTGCCAGCAGCCTATCCTCAAGCTCCTACAATGAGCAGTTCTTC.

The rearrangement joins TRBV19 to TRBJ2-5, with 7 nucleotides matching TRBD1. Germline V CDR1 and CDR2: LNHDA, SQIVND (reference sequence). The J segment lost 5 bases and the V segment lost 2 bases, leaving 8 bases of the junction unmatched. The CDR3 runs to 15 residues. In DNA, the CDR3 is TGTGCCAGTAGTATAAGCACAGGGGAACGGGAGACCCAGTACTTC. The encoded protein is CASSISTGERETQYF.

In this sample, this clonotype turned up many times. The rearrangement joins TRBV5-6 to TRBJ2-3; D call uncertain. The germline V gene has CDR1 SGHDT and CDR2 YYEEEE. The CDR3 totals 14 residues. The V end was cut by 0 bases, the J end by 4 bases, with 9 bases between. CDR3: CASSLAPPADTQYF. CDR3 DNA: TGTGCCAGCAGCTTGGCCCCTCCGGCAGATACGCAGTATTTT.

This clonotype was detected many times. V usage is TRBV24-1 and J usage is TRBJ1-5; D uncertain. Germline values: CDR1 KGHDR, CDR2 SFDVKD. The germline V and J ends were trimmed by 5 bases and 0 bases, with 7 bases remaining between them. CDR3 length: 14 amino acids. CDR3 sequence reads: CATSGYLSNQPQHF. DNA for the CDR3: TGTGCCACCAGTGGATACCTTAGCAATCAGCCCCAGCATTTT.

This clonotype was observed at least ten times. The V call is TRBV5-1, the J call TRBJ2-7; D may match TRBD1 or TRBD2 (5 bases each). The ends were cut back, 0 bases at V and 3 bases at J, with 13 bases in the middle. The CDR3 runs 15 residues. CDR1 and CDR2 from the germline V gene are SGHRS and YFSETQ. As DNA, the CDR3 is TGCGCCAGCAGCTTGGCCACGGGGACGCTCTACGAGCAGTACTTC. This translates into CASSLATGTLYEQYF.

This rearrangement joins TRBV3-1 to TRBJ1-6; 7 nucleotides line up with TRBD1. Germline loops: CDR1 LGHDT, CDR2 YNNKEL (reference sequence). The CDR3 is made up of 12 amino acids. V dropped 8 bases and J dropped 8; count of bases not matched to a gene: 3. CDR3 in amino acids: CASGQGDSPLHF. Written as DNA, the CDR3 is TGTGCCAGCGGGCAGGGGGATTCACCCCTCCACTTT. Combining the CDR3 with reference TRBV3-1 and TRBJ1-6 gives the whole variable domain DTAVSQTPKYLVTQMGNDKSIKCEQNLGHDTMYWYKQDSKKFLKIMFSYNNKELIINETVPNRFSPKSPDKAHLNLHINSLELGDSAVYFCASGQGDSPLHFGNGTRLTVT.

There are many counts of this clonotype. The chain has TRBV18 and TRBJ1-1; D uncertain. Germline CDR1 is KGHSH and CDR2 is LQKENI. V was trimmed by 6 bases and J by 8 bases, leaving 10 bases between them. This CDR3 spans 11 amino acids. CDR3: CASSALDEAFF. The CDR3 DNA reads TGTGCCAGCTCCGCCCTAGACGAAGCTTTCTTT.

As concerns this clonotype: One base separates it from a far larger clone, so it is likely a read error. The chain recombines TRBV9 with TRBJ2-7, with TRBD1 matching over 11 bases. Germline assignment: CDR1 SGDLS and CDR2 YYNGEE. This CDR3 has 14 amino acids. The CDR3 bases are TGTGACAGCAGCGTGGGACAGGGGGATTACGAGCAGTACTTC. Amino acid sequence: CDSSVGQGDYEQYF.

This rearrangement joins TRBV5-4 to TRBJ2-7, with unresolved D. Per the germline V gene, CDR1 is SGHNT and CDR2 is YYREEE (reference sequence). This CDR3 is 13 amino acids long. The V end lost 6 bases, the J end lost 5 bases, and 15 bases lay between the germline ends. CDR3 amino acids: CASINPAWDEQYF. As DNA, the CDR3 is TGTGCCAGCATCAACCCGGCGTGGGACGAGCAGTACTTC.

This clonotype has ten or more counts. The V call is TRBV28, the J call TRBJ2-7, with TRBD2 identical over 7 bases. The V and J ends lost 4 bases and 7 bases, in that order; junction bases with no gene match: 13. Germline CDR1 reads MDHEN; CDR2 reads SYDVKM. CDR3 length: 15 amino acids. The CDR3 nucleotides read TGTGCCAGCAGTTCCCCGGGGGAGGGCGCCTGGGAGCAGTACTTC. Its protein product is CASSSPGEGAWEQYF.

This clonotype was seen at least ten times. The germline gene is not matched at one end of the junction; a read error may be the cause. The chain joins TRBV12-3 or TRBV12-4 to TRBJ2-1; 11 bases agree with TRBD2. The CDR3 totals 15 residues. For the CDR3, the DNA is TGTGCCAGCAGCTTAGGGACTAGCGGAGCCAATGAGCAGTTCTTC. This encodes CASSLGTSGANEQFF.

This clonotype showed up many times. The rearrangement uses TRBV2 and TRBJ1-6, with a possible D match to TRBD1 (5 bases). V was shortened by 6 bases and J by 7 bases, with 7 bases between the two germline ends. Germline CDR1 and CDR2: SNHLY and FYNNEI. The CDR3 sequence is 12 residues long. CDR3 nucleotide sequence: TGTGCCAGCAGAAACAGGAATTCACCCCTCCACTTT. Translation: CASRNRNSPLHF.

This clonotype was seen repeatedly, ten times or more. This may be a read error, as it is one base from a much larger clone. The rearrangement uses TRBV5-1 and TRBJ2-7, with TRBD1 as a possible D gene (5 bases). Trimming shortened V by 4 bases and J by 0 bases, and 11 bases separated the two germline ends. CDR3 length equals 14 residues. From germline, CDR1 is SGHRS and CDR2 YFSETQ. In DNA, the CDR3 is TGCGCCAGCAGCGGAACAAGGGGCTCCTACGAGCAGTACTTC. It codes for CASSGTRGSYEQYF.

This clonotype appeared many times. CDR3 nucleotides: TGTGCCAGCAGCGTAGGAAGCACCCTTGGGGAGCAGTACTTC. It is translated as CASSVGSTLGEQYF. The chain recombines TRBV9 with TRBJ2-7; D gene unclear. Germline CDR1 reads SGDLS; CDR2 reads YYNGEE. V was cut by 0 bases and J by 7 bases, with 14 bases left in between. CDR3 size: 14 residues.

J is TRBJ1-3 and V is TRBV7-9, with D uncertain. Germline assignment: CDR1 SEHNR and CDR2 FQNEAQ (reference sequence). Trimming took 5 bases from V and 3 from J, leaving 11 bases between them. The length of the CDR3 is 14 residues. The CDR3 loop reads CASSRAADGNTIYF. In DNA form, the CDR3 reads TGTGCCAGCAGCCGAGCAGCAGATGGAAACACCATATATTTT.

In its sample, this clonotype was seen many times. This sequence joins TRBV19 and TRBJ2-1; a weak D match, TRBD2 (6 bases). Germline lookup yields CDR1 LNHDA and CDR2 SQIVND (reference sequence). The CDR3 contains 17 residues. Trimming took off 1 base at V and 0 bases at J, with 13 bases between the two ends. CDR3 sequence (DNA): TGTGCCAGTAGTATAGTTAGGGGACTTAGCTCCTACAATGAGCAGTTCTTC. Residues: CASSIVRGLSSYNEQFF.

This clonotype was counted at least ten times. DNA of the CDR3: TGCGCCAGCAGCCCTCTTGCCGCCCTCGGTAGGGAGACCCAGTACTTC. Its protein is CASSPLAALGRETQYF. J is TRBJ2-5 and V is TRBV4-1, with D hard to call. CDR3 length: 16 amino acids. In germline, CDR1 is MGHRA, CDR2 YSYEKL. V dropped 4 bases and J dropped 5 bases, with 20 bases sitting between them.

This clonotype occurred many times. The gene calls are TRBV9 and TRBJ1-2; tentatively, D is TRBD1 (6 bases). The CDR3 has 16 amino acids. The germline V gene has CDR1 SGDLS and CDR2 YYNGEE. Between the trimmed V and J ends, which lost 0 bases and 2 bases, there was a span of 14 bases. The CDR3: CASSVAWQGLNYGYTF. The CDR3 bases are TGTGCCAGCAGCGTAGCTTGGCAGGGGTTGAACTATGGCTACACCTTC.

This clonotype was counted a few times. V and J are TRBV18 and TRBJ2-1, with TRBD2 identical over 8 bases. In germline, CDR1 is KGHSH, CDR2 LQKENI. This CDR3 is built from 14 residues. V lost 6 bases, J lost 6 bases, and 7 bases stayed unmatched. The CDR3 reads CASSRAGGGNEQFF. In DNA form, the CDR3 reads TGTGCCAGCTCCCGGGCGGGAGGAGGCAATGAGCAGTTCTTC.

This chain links TRBV30 with TRBJ2-3; 13 nucleotides align to TRBD2. The CDR3 runs 14 residues. Germline trimming cut 8 bases from V and 5 bases from J; bases unmatched to any gene: 7. Germline V gene sequence: CDR1 GTSNPN, CDR2 SVGIG (reference sequence). The CDR3 sequence: CARTSGSWIDTQYF. Here the CDR3 DNA reads TGTGCCCGGACTAGCGGGAGCTGGATAGATACGCAGTATTTT.

With regard to this clonotype: A read error is possible here, since a much larger clone lies one base away. CDR3 coding DNA: TGTGCCAGCAGTGGGGCGGACAGCAACACAGATACGCAGTATTTT. This codes for CASSGADSNTDTQYF. This sequence joins TRBV6-1 and TRBJ2-3; D perhaps matches TRBD1 (6 bases). The V end lost 4 bases, the J end lost 2 bases, and 13 bases lay between the germline ends. Per germline, CDR1 MNHNS and CDR2 SASEGT. The CDR3 consists of 15 residues.

The rearrangement links TRBV5-1 to TRBJ2-3, with D possibly being TRBD1 (5 bases). Germline values: CDR1 SGHRS, CDR2 YFSETQ. The CDR3 length is 13 residues. V lost 4 bases and J 1 base, leaving 7 bases between the germline ends. The chain's CDR3 is CASSGAGTDTQYF. For the CDR3, the DNA is TGCGCCAGCAGCGGGGCAGGCACAGATACGCAGTATTTT.

This clonotype was detected ten times or more. V gene TRBV3-1 combines with J gene TRBJ1-2; D is possibly TRBD1 (5 bases). The germline V and J ends were trimmed by 4 bases and 6 bases, with 6 bases remaining between them. Germline V gene lookup returns CDR1 LGHDT and CDR2 YNNKEL (reference sequence). This CDR3 spans 11 amino acids. The CDR3 is CASSPGHGYTF. CDR3 sequence (DNA): TGTGCCAGCAGCCCGGGACATGGCTACACCTTC.

V is TRBV12-3 or TRBV12-4 and J is TRBJ2-5; the D call may be TRBD1 or TRBD2 (6 bases each). V was cut by 7 bases and J by 5 bases, with 14 bases left in between. The CDR3 has 13 residues. The CDR3 nucleotides read TGTGCCAGCACCGGGGGCCAGGAGGAGACCCAGTACTTC. Translating it yields CASTGGQEETQYF.

This clonotype appeared a few times. V and J are TRBV27 and TRBJ2-1, with 7 bases that match TRBD1. The CDR3 covers 13 residues. The germline gives CDR1 MNHEY, CDR2 SMNVEV (reference sequence). With V trimmed by 5 bases and J by 5 bases, 3 bases remained unmatched. The CDR3 bases are TGTGCCAGCAGTCCAGACAGGGACAATGAGCAGTTCTTC. Residues: CASSPDRDNEQFF.

This chain uses TRBV5-6 with TRBJ2-7; 7 bases are a match to TRBD2. Germline-derived CDR1 and CDR2 are SGHDT and YYEEEE. The CDR3 loop spans 17 amino acids. The ends lost 4 bases at V and 2 bases at J; junction bases unmatched: 15. The CDR3 nucleotides are TGTGCCAGCAGCCCCCCCGGTTCGCGGGAGTACCCCTACGAGCAGTACTTC. Its protein is CASSPPGSREYPYEQYF. Together with reference TRBV5-6 and TRBJ2-7, the CDR3 gives the full variable domain: DAGVTQSPTHLIKTRGQQVTLRCSPKSGHDTVSWYQQALGQGPQFIFQYYEEEERQRGNFPDRFSGHQFPNYSSELNVNALLLGDSALYLCASSPPGSREYPYEQYFGPGTRLTVT.

This clonotype came up many times. The chain employs TRBV7-8 and TRBJ2-3; D not certain. Germline CDR1 SGHVS, CDR2 FQNEAQ. The CDR3 is made up of 14 amino acids. The V end lost 6 bases, the J end lost 2 bases, and 12 bases lay between the germline ends. Here the CDR3 DNA reads TGTGCCAGCAGATTACAACTTGACACAGATACGCAGTATTTT. Translation gives CASRLQLDTDTQYF.

This clonotype was detected many times. This chain links TRBV19 with TRBJ2-1; D unclear. This CDR3 has 13 amino acids. Germline-derived CDR1 and CDR2 are LNHDA and SQIVND (reference sequence). Trimming shortened V by 4 bases and J by 0 bases, and 4 bases separated the two germline ends. CDR3 sequence reads: CASSTASYNEQFF. CDR3 nucleotide sequence: TGTGCCAGTAGTACGGCCTCCTACAATGAGCAGTTCTTC.

The table lists this clonotype with many counts. The chain uses TRBV11-2 and TRBJ2-2; possibly TRBD1 for D (6 bases). V gave up 5 bases and J gave up 4 bases, with 14 bases separating them. Germline V gene data show CDR1 as SGHAT and CDR2 as FQNNGV. This CDR3 comprises 15 residues. CDR3 amino acids: CASSPHRDGTGELFF. The CDR3 DNA reads as TGTGCCAGCAGCCCCCACAGGGATGGCACCGGGGAGCTGTTTTTT.

Many counts were recorded for this clonotype. The J gene is TRBJ2-1, the V gene TRBV19; 8 positions agree with TRBD2. The germline gives CDR1 LNHDA, CDR2 SQIVND (reference sequence). The CDR3 length is 16 residues. Germline trimming cut 2 bases from V and 8 bases from J; bases unmatched to any gene: 11. The DNA of the CDR3 is TGTGCCAGTAGTATAAACGGAGGCACTAGCGGCTATGAGCAGTTCTTC. As protein: CASSINGGTSGYEQFF.